These 8 T cell receptor beta chains share one sample of origin, sequenced in a study of Ad26.COV2.S vaccination and SARS-CoV-2 variants. The repertoire was sequenced with immunoSEQ multiplex PCR; TCRdb's copy has only in-frame clones and lacks some. The sample holds fewer than 500,000 clones, about 92% seen once. The sample's treatment: roughly 20 received Ad26.COV2.S at low or high dose, single or two shots; 5 received placebo; per-sample allocation not given. Collection of samples fell on day 63 after the first vaccine or placebo injection. The source material was peripheral blood, sampled in a trial of Ad26.COV2.S vaccine versus placebo. The receptors were gathered from a person between 18 and 59 years old who received the Ad26.COV2.S COVID-19 vaccine or a placebo.

The chain uses TRBV11-3 and TRBJ1-1; 7 nucleotides align to TRBD1. V lost 5 bases to trimming and J lost 1 base; unmatched junction nucleotides: 7. The CDR3 is 15 amino acids. Germline values: CDR1 SGHNT, CDR2 YENEEA. The CDR3 DNA follows: TGTGCCAGCAGCCCGGGGACAGCGGAGAACACTGAAGCTTTCTTT. Translated: CASSPGTAENTEAFF. The full variable domain, with the rest looked up from reference TRBV11-3 and TRBJ1-1, is EAGVVQSPRYKIIEKKQPVAFWCNPISGHNTLYWYLQNLGQGPELLIRYENEEAVDDSQLPKDRFSAERLKGVDSTLKIQPAELGDSAVYLCASSPGTAENTEAFFGQGTRLTVV.

This chain uses TRBV10-3 with TRBJ2-1, with TRBD1 as a possible D gene (5 bases). Germline CDR1 ENHRY, CDR2 SYGVKD. The CDR3 length is 16 residues. V shed 0 bases and J shed 0 bases, with 9 bases lying between them. The CDR3 sequence: CAISESNGASYNEQFF. Written as DNA, the CDR3 is TGTGCCATCAGTGAGTCGAATGGGGCCTCCTACAATGAGCAGTTCTTC.

V gene TRBV5-1 combines with J gene TRBJ2-3, with a possible D match to TRBD2 (9 bases). This CDR3 is 20 amino acids long. Germline V gene sequence: CDR1 SGHRS, CDR2 YFSETQ. V gave up 3 bases and J gave up 1 base, with 27 bases separating them. The CDR3 DNA is TGCGCCAGCAGCTCGACAGGGGAACTACCAGCGGGAGGTCGCACAGATACGCAGTATTTT. Translation: CASSSTGELPAGGRTDTQYF.

V and J are TRBV7-8 and TRBJ1-1; 8 bases agree with TRBD1. Germline V gene lookup returns CDR1 SGHVS and CDR2 FQNEAQ. With 3 bases clipped from V and 1 base from J, the junction kept 7 bases outside the gene matches. The CDR3 runs 16 residues. CDR3 nucleotide sequence: TGTGCCAGCAGCTTGGACAGGGTTCGGCAGAACACTGAAGCTTTCTTT. Amino acids: CASSLDRVRQNTEAFF.

This chain links TRBV6-5 with TRBJ2-7; 7 bases are a match to TRBD1. CDR3 size: 15 residues. Trimming cost V 6 bases and J 4 bases; bases outside gene matches: 12. Germline CDR1 MNHEY, CDR2 SVGAGI. CDR3 region: CASRNPQGPGYEQYF. DNA for the CDR3: TGTGCCAGCAGGAACCCACAGGGGCCAGGTTACGAGCAGTACTTC.

The gene calls are TRBV5-6 and TRBJ2-7, with TRBD1 matching over 7 bases. The trim removed 4 bases at V and 2 bases at J, leaving 6 bases unmatched. The CDR3 has 14 amino acids. Germline CDR1 reads SGHDT; CDR2 reads YYEEEE. The CDR3 spells CASSRTGPAYEQYF. DNA for the CDR3: TGTGCCAGCAGCAGGACAGGTCCAGCCTACGAGCAGTACTTC.

J is TRBJ2-7 and V is TRBV19, with D possibly matching TRBD2 (5 bases). The V gene's germline CDR1 is LNHDA and CDR2 SQIVND (reference sequence). V lost 5 bases, J lost 2 bases, and 10 bases lay in between. The CDR3 has 13 residues. This CDR3 is CASSRDRTYEQYF. The CDR3 DNA reads as TGTGCCAGTAGTCGGGATAGAACCTACGAGCAGTACTTC.

This chain uses TRBV7-3 with TRBJ1-3, with D unresolved. The length of the CDR3 is 13 residues. Trimming removed 5 bases at V and 4 bases at J, with 9 bases between. CDR1 is SGHTA and CDR2 is FQGTGA in the germline V gene. CDR3 in amino acids: CASSPFPGNTIYF. The DNA of the CDR3 is TGTGCCAGCAGCCCATTTCCGGGAAACACCATATATTTT.